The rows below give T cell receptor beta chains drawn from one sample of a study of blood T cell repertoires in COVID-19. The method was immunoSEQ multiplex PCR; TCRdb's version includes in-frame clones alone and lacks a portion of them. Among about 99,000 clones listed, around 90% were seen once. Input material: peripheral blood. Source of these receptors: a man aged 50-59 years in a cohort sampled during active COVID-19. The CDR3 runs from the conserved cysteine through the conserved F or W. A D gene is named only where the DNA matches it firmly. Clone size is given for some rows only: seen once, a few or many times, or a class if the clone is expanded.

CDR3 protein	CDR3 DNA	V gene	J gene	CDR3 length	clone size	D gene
CASSQAQGALGNQPQHF	TGTGCCAGCTCACAGGCACAGGGGGCTTTAGGCAATCAGCCCCAGCATTTT	TRBV18	TRBJ1-5	17	few	TRBD1
CASSSRTGLAKNIQYF	TGTGCCAGCAGTTCCCGGACAGGGTTGGCCAAAAACATTCAGTACTTC	TRBV27	TRBJ2-4	16	NA	TRBD1
CASRAGGGGTRYEQYF	TGTGCCAGCAGAGCGGGTGGGGGGGGTACCCGCTACGAGCAGTACTTC	TRBV2	TRBJ2-7	16	NA	TRBD2
CASSMTGTAEAFF	TGCGCCAGCAGCATGACAGGAACGGCTGAAGCTTTCTTT	TRBV5-1	TRBJ1-1	13	NA	NA
CASSQTGVYGYTF	TGTGCCAGCAGCCAGACAGGAGTCTATGGCTACACCTTC	TRBV28	TRBJ1-2	13	once	NA
CASRRGTGPLGSGNTIYF	TGCGCCAGCAGGAGGGGGACGGGACCTTTAGGCTCTGGAAACACCATATATTTT	TRBV5-1	TRBJ1-3	18	NA	NA
CASSQGKAGGLRDTQYF	TGTGCCAGCAGCCAAGGAAAAGCGGGGGGGCTACGAGATACGCAGTATTTT	TRBV3-1/TRBV3-2	TRBJ2-3	17	NA	TRBD2
CAISDMVQGSYEQYF	TGTGCCATAAGTGATATGGTGCAGGGATCCTACGAGCAGTACTTC	TRBV10-3	TRBJ2-7	15	NA	NA
CASSQERGIQGETQYF	TGTGCCAGCAGCCAAGAGCGAGGGATCCAGGGGGAGACCCAGTACTTC	TRBV14	TRBJ2-5	16	NA	NA
CASSPDSNYGYTF	TGCGCCAGCAGCCCGGACAGCAACTATGGCTACACCTTC	TRBV5-1	TRBJ1-2	13	once	NA
CASSEALAFNYGYTF	TGTGCCAGCAGTGAAGCGCTGGCATTTAACTATGGCTACACCTTC	TRBV6-1	TRBJ1-2	15	NA	NA
CASSIRDTEFF	TGTGCCAGTAGTATAAGGGACACGGAGTTCTTC	TRBV19	TRBJ2-1	11	NA	NA
CASRELGGNNSPLHF	TGTGCCAGCAGGGAGTTGGGGGGGAACAATTCACCCCTCCACTTT	TRBV28	TRBJ1-6	15	NA	NA
CASSRTGASTDTQYF	TGCGCCAGCAGCCGGACAGGGGCTAGCACAGATACGCAGTATTTT	TRBV5-1	TRBJ2-3	15	NA	TRBD1
CASSIGQEQETQYF	TGTGCCAGCAGCATCGGACAGGAACAAGAGACCCAGTACTTC	TRBV7-9	TRBJ2-5	14	NA	TRBD1
CASSYRGLVNEKLFF	TGTGCCAGCAGTTACCGGGGACTGGTTAATGAAAAACTGTTTTTT	TRBV6-5	TRBJ1-4	15	NA	NA
CASSVTRQGSYNEQFF	TGCGCCAGCAGCGTAACCCGCCAGGGTTCCTACAATGAGCAGTTCTTC	TRBV5-1	TRBJ2-1	16	NA	NA
CASSVGGGNEKLFF	TGTGCCAGCAGCGTAGGAGGGGGTAATGAAAAACTGTTTTTT	TRBV9	TRBJ1-4	14	NA	NA
CASSPTRGTDTQYF	TGTGCCAGCAGCCCAACGAGGGGCACAGATACGCAGTATTTT	TRBV7-2	TRBJ2-3	14	NA	NA
CASSSGQGQYYGYTF	TGTGCCAGCAGCTCGGGACAGGGCCAATACTATGGCTACACCTTC	TRBV7-8	TRBJ1-2	15	NA	TRBD1
CASRRDTEAFF	TGTGCCAGCAGGAGGGACACTGAAGCTTTCTTT	TRBV5-5	TRBJ1-1	11	NA	NA
CASSLRGTGELFF	TGTGCCAGCAGCCTCCGAGGCACCGGGGAGCTGTTTTTT	TRBV3-1/TRBV3-2	TRBJ2-2	13	NA	NA
CATSRNVRDTRNFF	TGTGCCACCAGCAGAAATGTCCGGGACACTCGTAATTTCTTT	TRBV15	TRBJ1-1	14	NA	NA
CSASKRGGQETQYF	TGCAGTGCTAGTAAGCGGGGGGGCCAAGAGACCCAGTACTTC	TRBV20-1	TRBJ2-5	14	NA	TRBD2
CATGADPTGELFF	TGTGCCACAGGGGCAGACCCCACCGGGGAGCTGTTTTTT	TRBV15	TRBJ2-2	13	NA	NA
CASSTIGTGEETQYF	TGTGCCAGCAGTACCATCGGGACAGGGGAAGAGACCCAGTACTTC	TRBV6-2/TRBV6-3	TRBJ2-5	15	NA	TRBD1
CATSRDTGSYYEQYF	TGTGCCACCAGCAGAGATACAGGGAGTTACTACGAGCAGTACTTC	TRBV15	TRBJ2-7	15	NA	NA
CASSFGQVNTEAFF	TGTGCCAGCAGCTTCGGACAGGTGAACACTGAAGCTTTCTTT	TRBV5-5	TRBJ1-1	14	NA	TRBD1
CASSLTPLRSGTGELFF	TGTGCCAGCAGCCTGACCCCATTAAGGTCGGGCACCGGGGAGCTGTTTTTT	TRBV9	TRBJ2-2	17	once	NA
CASGGQGIFDEQFF	TGTGCCAGTGGGGGACAGGGAATTTTCGATGAGCAGTTCTTC	TRBV28	TRBJ2-1	14	few	TRBD1
CASRGTLYSSTQYF	TGTGCCAGCAGGGGGACACTTTACTCGTCGACCCAGTACTTC	TRBV6-5	TRBJ2-5	14	NA	NA
CASSLVVADEETQYF	TGTGCCAGCAGCTTAGTGGTGGCGGATGAGGAGACCCAGTACTTC	TRBV7-9	TRBJ2-5	15	medium-sized	NA
CASSQAQGILRRETQYF	TGTGCCAGCAGCCAAGCACAGGGAATCCTCCGACGTGAGACCCAGTACTTC	TRBV3-1/TRBV3-2	TRBJ2-5	17	NA	NA
CASSFTGSGKNIQYF	TGTGCCAGCAGTTTTACAGGGTCAGGCAAAAACATTCAGTACTTC	TRBV7-9	TRBJ2-4	15	NA	NA
CATTGGRRAGYTF	TGTGCCACGACCGGGGGGCGCAGGGCTGGCTACACCTTC	TRBV6-5	TRBJ1-2	13	NA	NA
CAIHEGSTDTQYF	TGTGCCATCCATGAGGGTAGCACAGATACGCAGTATTTT	TRBV28	TRBJ2-3	13	once	NA
CASGPRLASDTQYF	TGTGCCAGCGGTCCGCGCCTAGCTTCAGATACGCAGTATTTT	TRBV2	TRBJ2-3	14	NA	NA
CASSPPTGAKTQYF	TGTGCCAGCTCACCACCGACAGGGGCCAAGACCCAGTACTTC	TRBV18	TRBJ2-5	14	NA	TRBD1
CASSQAGGRAYEQYF	TGTGCCAGCAGCCAGGCGGGGGGTAGGGCCTACGAGCAGTACTTC	TRBV7-6	TRBJ2-7	15	NA	TRBD2
CATSDATGNTEAFF	TGTGCCACCAGTGATGCGACGGGGAACACTGAAGCTTTCTTT	TRBV24-1	TRBJ1-1	14	NA	NA
CASKYSSSTDTQYF	TGTGCCAGCAAATACTCTTCTAGCACAGATACGCAGTATTTT	TRBV6-5	TRBJ2-3	14	NA	NA
CATSVVQGGTEAFF	TGTGCCACCAGCGTCGTACAGGGGGGAACTGAAGCTTTCTTT	TRBV15	TRBJ1-1	14	NA	TRBD1
CATSDTKRGASLNEQFF	TGTGCCACCAGTGACACCAAGCGGGGGGCCTCACTTAATGAGCAGTTCTTC	TRBV24-1	TRBJ2-1	17	NA	TRBD2
CASRIQGDYGYTF	TGTGCCAGCAGAATCCAGGGTGACTATGGCTACACCTTC	TRBV12-3/TRBV12-4	TRBJ1-2	13	NA	NA
CASSPRTPRPNYGYTF	TGCGCCAGCAGCCCAAGGACACCTCGCCCTAACTATGGCTACACCTTC	TRBV5-1	TRBJ1-2	16	NA	NA
CASSVATGFTDTQYF	TGTGCCAGCAGCGTAGCTACAGGGTTCACAGATACGCAGTATTTT	TRBV9	TRBJ2-3	15	NA	NA
CASGKQGNTGELFF	TGCGCCAGCGGAAAACAGGGGAACACCGGGGAGCTGTTTTTT	TRBV5-1	TRBJ2-2	14	NA	NA
CASSDTGTHQETQYF	TGTGCCAGCAGTGATACCGGGACACATCAAGAGACCCAGTACTTC	TRBV6-1	TRBJ2-5	15	NA	NA
CASSYLGLANTEAFF	TGTGCCAGCAGCTACCTGGGACTTGCGAACACTGAAGCTTTCTTT	TRBV7-2	TRBJ1-1	15	NA	NA
CASSPGLAEETQYF	TGTGCCAGCAGCCCCGGACTAGCGGAAGAGACCCAGTACTTC	TRBV3-1/TRBV3-2	TRBJ2-5	14	NA	TRBD2
CASSPLRLAGQIDSNTGELFF	TGTGCCAGCAGCCCCCTTCGACTAGCGGGGCAGATAGACTCGAACACCGGGGAGCTGTTTTTT	TRBV3-1/TRBV3-2	TRBJ2-2	21	NA	TRBD2
CASSSWRTEETQYF	TGTGCCAGCAGTTCGTGGCGGACAGAAGAGACCCAGTACTTC	TRBV11-3	TRBJ2-5	14	NA	NA
CASSLDRGDTQYF	TGTGCCAGCAGCTTAGATAGGGGAGATACGCAGTATTTT	TRBV11-2	TRBJ2-3	13	NA	NA